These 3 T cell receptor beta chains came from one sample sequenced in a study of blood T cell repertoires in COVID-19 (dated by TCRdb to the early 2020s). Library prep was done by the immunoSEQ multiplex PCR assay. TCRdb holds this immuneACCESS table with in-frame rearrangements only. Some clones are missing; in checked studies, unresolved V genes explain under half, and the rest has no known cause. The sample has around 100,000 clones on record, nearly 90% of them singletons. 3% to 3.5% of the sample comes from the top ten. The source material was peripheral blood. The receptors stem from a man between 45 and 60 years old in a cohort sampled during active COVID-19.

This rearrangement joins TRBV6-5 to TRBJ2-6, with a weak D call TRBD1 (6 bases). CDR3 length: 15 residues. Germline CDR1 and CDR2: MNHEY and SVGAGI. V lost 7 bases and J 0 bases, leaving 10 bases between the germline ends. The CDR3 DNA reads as TGTGCCAGCAACCCCAGGGGCTCTGGGGCCAACGTCCTGACTTTC. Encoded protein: CASNPRGSGANVLTF.

The CDR3 DNA reads as TGTGCCACCAGCAGAGGGACAGGGCCCCGCTCCTACAATGAGCAGTTCTTC. This translates into CATSRGTGPRSYNEQFF. V usage is TRBV15 and J usage is TRBJ2-1, with 8 bases aligning to TRBD1. The trim removed 1 base at V and 0 bases at J, leaving 5 bases unmatched. Per germline, CDR1 LNHNV and CDR2 YYDKDF (reference sequence). The length of the CDR3 is 17 residues.

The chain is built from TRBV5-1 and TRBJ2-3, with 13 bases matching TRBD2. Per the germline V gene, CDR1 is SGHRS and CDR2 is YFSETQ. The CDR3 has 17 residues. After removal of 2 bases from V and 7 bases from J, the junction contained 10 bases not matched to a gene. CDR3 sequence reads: CASSLGTSGKLFNTQYF. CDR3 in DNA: TGCGCCAGCAGCTTAGGGACTAGCGGGAAACTGTTTAATACGCAGTATTTT.